The present entry profiles one T cell receptor (beta chain) with its context. TCRdb's table, derived via immunoSEQ multiplex PCR, lists solely in-frame clones and lacks some. The table shows about 190,000 clones, with around 83% occurring only once. The entry originates in a study of blood T cell repertoires in COVID-19. The ends lost 3 bases at V and 6 bases at J; junction bases unmatched: 7. The CDR3 runs to 15 residues. The germline V gene encodes CDR1 ENHRY and CDR2 SYGVKD. This receptor was obtained from a woman aged 25 to 39 who had been exposed to COVID-19. The chain has TRBV10-3 and TRBJ2-3; 9 bases match TRBD2. Input material: PBMCs or T cells enriched from blood (not recorded which). The CDR3 sequence: CAISEGGGAGDTQYF. In DNA form, the CDR3 reads TGTGCCATCAGTGAAGGCGGGGGGGCTGGTGATACGCAGTATTTT.